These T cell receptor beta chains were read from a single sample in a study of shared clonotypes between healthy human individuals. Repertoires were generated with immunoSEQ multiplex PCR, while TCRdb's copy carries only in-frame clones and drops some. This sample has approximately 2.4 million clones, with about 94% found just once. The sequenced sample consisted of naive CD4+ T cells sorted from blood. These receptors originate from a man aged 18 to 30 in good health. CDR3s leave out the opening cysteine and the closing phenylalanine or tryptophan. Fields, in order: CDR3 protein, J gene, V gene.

CDR3aa: ASSRTSGGAKETQY; j_gene: TRBJ2-5; v_gene: TRBV2
CDR3aa: ASSEAPTGGNTEAF; j_gene: TRBJ1-1; v_gene: TRBV9
CDR3aa: ASFRDRGGEQY; j_gene: TRBJ2-7; v_gene: TRBV6-5
CDR3aa: ASSLAPAAVYEQY; j_gene: TRBJ2-7; v_gene: TRBV7-2
CDR3aa: ASSQKAGHLNTGELF; j_gene: TRBJ2-2; v_gene: TRBV18
CDR3aa: ASSLTFPGETQY; j_gene: TRBJ2-5; v_gene: TRBV5-1
CDR3aa: ASSYNTEGSSPLH; j_gene: TRBJ1-6; v_gene: TRBV6-5
CDR3aa: ASSLAQGSSEQY; j_gene: TRBJ2-7; v_gene: TRBV5-1
CDR3aa: ASSLRDTQY; j_gene: TRBJ2-3; v_gene: TRBV7-2
CDR3aa: ASSLRLAGNTGELF; j_gene: TRBJ2-2; v_gene: TRBV27
CDR3aa: ASIASGQGAYEQY; j_gene: TRBJ2-7; v_gene: TRBV19
CDR3aa: ASSINPGRNSPLH; j_gene: TRBJ1-6; v_gene: TRBV19
CDR3aa: ASSAPGGDEQF; j_gene: TRBJ2-1; v_gene: TRBV7-3
CDR3aa: ASSSRTSGIREQY; j_gene: TRBJ2-7; v_gene: TRBV7-2
CDR3aa: ASSQGGDDLSGNTIY; j_gene: TRBJ1-3; v_gene: TRBV4-1
CDR3aa: ASSFKPDQPQH; j_gene: TRBJ1-5; v_gene: TRBV5-8
CDR3aa: ASSLEASGSQETQY; j_gene: TRBJ2-5; v_gene: TRBV5-1
CDR3aa: ASSSPSNTDTQY; j_gene: TRBJ2-3; v_gene: TRBV11-2
CDR3aa: ASSLMITSGSTDTQY; j_gene: TRBJ2-3; v_gene: TRBV5-1
CDR3aa: ASSSDRGGDSPLH; j_gene: TRBJ1-6; v_gene: TRBV7-2
CDR3aa: ASSPEASGGTDTQY; j_gene: TRBJ2-3; v_gene: TRBV5-1
CDR3aa: ASGGQSNEKLF; j_gene: TRBJ1-4; v_gene: TRBV6-1
CDR3aa: ASSPNGRSSTDTQY; j_gene: TRBJ2-3; v_gene: TRBV7-3
CDR3aa: ASGTAGGEQY; j_gene: TRBJ2-7; v_gene: TRBV7-2
CDR3aa: ASSYGASGTDTQY; j_gene: TRBJ2-3; v_gene: TRBV6-6
CDR3aa: ASSLAIAGDTEAF; j_gene: TRBJ1-1; v_gene: TRBV5-1
CDR3aa: ASSRVGSRTVNEQY; j_gene: TRBJ2-7; v_gene: TRBV5-8
CDR3aa: ASSLALGETGELF; j_gene: TRBJ2-2; v_gene: TRBV27
CDR3aa: ASSERLAGVGYEQF; j_gene: TRBJ2-1; v_gene: TRBV2
CDR3aa: ASSAGQGVDQPQH; j_gene: TRBJ1-5; v_gene: TRBV7-9
CDR3aa: ASSSGLDPLYEQY; j_gene: TRBJ2-7; v_gene: TRBV9
CDR3aa: ASSPLLAGRFDEQF; j_gene: TRBJ2-1; v_gene: TRBV4-1
CDR3aa: ASSPRGQVSSYNEQF; j_gene: TRBJ2-1; v_gene: TRBV2
CDR3aa: ASIDLPGQGADTQY; j_gene: TRBJ2-3; v_gene: TRBV2
CDR3aa: ASVGNKNTEAF; j_gene: TRBJ1-1; v_gene: TRBV28
CDR3aa: AWSVRSRVNIQY; j_gene: TRBJ2-4; v_gene: TRBV30
CDR3aa: ASSLDALSYEQY; j_gene: TRBJ2-7; v_gene: TRBV5-1
CDR3aa: AWSVGGSYNEQF; j_gene: TRBJ2-1; v_gene: TRBV30
CDR3aa: ASNQDPSTDTQY; j_gene: TRBJ2-3; v_gene: TRBV5-1
CDR3aa: ATSRHFGSPPVEQY; j_gene: TRBJ2-7; v_gene: TRBV15
CDR3aa: ASSLYATGGSGANVLT; j_gene: TRBJ2-6; v_gene: TRBV5-6
CDR3aa: ASIRTRAGAYEQY; j_gene: TRBJ2-7; v_gene: TRBV6-5
CDR3aa: ASSLSGRLPLYSNQPQH; j_gene: TRBJ1-5; v_gene: TRBV27
CDR3aa: ASSQAGLGEKLF; j_gene: TRBJ1-4; v_gene: TRBV4-1
CDR3aa: ASSPPTGASYEQY; j_gene: TRBJ2-7; v_gene: TRBV18
CDR3aa: ASSRDFSYEQY; j_gene: TRBJ2-7; v_gene: TRBV7-2
CDR3aa: ASSLRTEECYGYT; j_gene: TRBJ1-2; v_gene: TRBV7-3
CDR3aa: ASSTAFYGYT; j_gene: TRBJ1-2; v_gene: TRBV19
CDR3aa: ASSWKATRETQY; j_gene: TRBJ2-5; v_gene: TRBV27
CDR3aa: ASSRGTGKFYEQY; j_gene: TRBJ2-7; v_gene: TRBV5-4
CDR3aa: ASRMGPMRYEQY; j_gene: TRBJ2-7; v_gene: TRBV2
CDR3aa: ASSAGSIGAGNTIY; j_gene: TRBJ1-3; v_gene: TRBV10-2
CDR3aa: ASSPPGTLNSPLH; j_gene: TRBJ1-6; v_gene: TRBV5-6
CDR3aa: ASSDLRRGEQY; j_gene: TRBJ2-7; v_gene: TRBV25-1
CDR3aa: AWAGQGNQPQH; j_gene: TRBJ1-5; v_gene: TRBV30
CDR3aa: ASSQGAGANVLT; j_gene: TRBJ2-6; v_gene: TRBV19
CDR3aa: ASSQEDRVESPLH; j_gene: TRBJ1-6; v_gene: TRBV4-1
CDR3aa: ASSYAVGSYEQY; j_gene: TRBJ2-7; v_gene: TRBV6-5